This T cell receptor (beta chain) comes out of a study of blood T cells in healthy people across ages. Study conclusions and caveats: A strong correlation was seen between TCR beta diversity and naive T cell percentage. Estimates of diversity drawn from one million T cells were considered underestimates.

CDR3 length equals 15 residues. V lost 1 base, J lost 1 base, and 9 bases lay in between. In germline, CDR1 is SGHTA, CDR2 FQGTGA. All donors came from Russia, were Caucasian and healthy, and spanned ages about 6 to 100. A J-beta primer mix and a sample-barcoded 5' primer were used in a second PCR of roughly 6 to 12 cycles. Per-sample output comprised a minimum of 3 million paired-end reads containing CDR3. TCRdb re-derived calls from the 5' RACE reads in MiXCR, one entry per CDR3 protein. The repertoire includes roughly 2 million distinct CDR3 sequences, less than 50% of them detected once, and roughly 2.1% sits in the top ten. This clonotype was observed a few times. Its antigen is unidentified.

The specimen sequenced was blood. This receptor was obtained from a middle-aged woman in good health. The chain has TRBV7-3 and TRBJ2-3; D unclear. The CDR3 loop reads CASSLRRSRTDTQYF. In nucleotides, the CDR3 is TGTGCCAGCAGCTTAAGACGTAGCCGCACAGATACGCAGTATTTT.